The next 18 T cell receptor beta chains were all read from a single sample in a study of post-analysis software for immune sequencing data. Their antigens are not known. Regarding the study as a whole: Elevated frequency relative to controls characterized roughly 5 TRBV segments in patients, TRBV5-6, TRBV5-1 and TRBV20-1 among them.

Sequencing libraries made from TCR beta cDNA carried unique molecular identifiers. One entry per CDR3 protein results from TCRdb running MiXCR on the PCR reads. The sample includes hundreds of thousands of distinct CDR3 sequences, approximately 30% of them seen just once. The sequenced sample consisted of blood. These receptors originate from a girl between 5 and 17 years old with multiple sclerosis.

In its sample, this clonotype was seen a few times. The V gene is TRBV20-1, the J gene TRBJ1-2, with D possibly being TRBD1 (5 bases). Germline V CDR1 and CDR2: DFQATT, SNEGSKA (reference sequence). The V gene lost 5 bases and the J gene lost 7 bases, with 20 bases spanning the gap. This CDR3 is built from 14 residues. The chain's CDR3 is CSAPLGRLGGGYTF. The CDR3 DNA is TGCAGTGCTCCCTTGGGTAGGCTCGGGGGTGGCTACACCTTC.

CDR3 sequence reads: CASSLWETSGNRETQYF. The CDR3 DNA follows: TGTGCCAGCAGTTTATGGGAGACCAGCGGGAACCGGGAGACCCAGTACTTC. The chain has TRBV28 and TRBJ2-5; 7 nucleotides match TRBD2. This CDR3 comprises 17 residues. Germline V gene data show CDR1 as MDHEN and CDR2 as SYDVKM. Trimming removed 0 bases from V and 5 bases from J; junction bases left unmatched: 12.

This clonotype has a handful of counts. This chain links TRBV9 with TRBJ2-3; D gene uncertain. There are 15 residues in the CDR3. V was shortened by 2 bases and J by 4 bases, with 14 bases between the two germline ends. From germline, CDR1 is SGDLS and CDR2 YYNGEE. CDR3 nucleotides: TGTGCCAGCAGCGTCGACTTGCGTGGCCCAGATACGCAGTATTTT. Translating it yields CASSVDLRGPDTQYF.

The table lists this clonotype with a few counts. The V and J genes are TRBV4-3 and TRBJ1-4, with TRBD1 matching 9 bases. V lost 0 bases and J lost 7; bases outside the gene matches: 9. The CDR3 extends over 17 amino acids. Germline V CDR1 and CDR2: LGHNA, YSLEER. The CDR3 reads CASSQDRITGGFEKLFF. In DNA form, the CDR3 reads TGCGCCAGCAGCCAAGATCGGATTACAGGGGGCTTTGAAAAACTGTTTTTT.

This clonotype was counted once. At one end, the junction sequence differs from germline, possibly due to a read error. The genes are TRBV5-1 and TRBJ1-4; 7 bases map to TRBD1. The CDR3 loop spans 13 amino acids. The V gene's germline CDR1 is SGHRS and CDR2 YFSETQ. CDR3 DNA sequence: TGTGCCAGCAGGGGGGGGAGCGAGGAAAAACTGTTTTTT. It yields the protein CASRGGSEEKLFF.

This chain joins TRBV20-1 and TRBJ2-7; TRBD1 matches 11 bases. In germline, CDR1 is DFQATT, CDR2 SNEGSKA (reference sequence). After removal of 5 bases from V and 6 bases from J, the junction contained 12 bases not matched to a gene. The CDR3 is 15 residues long. The CDR3 DNA follows: TGCAGTGCTCCTACCACCGGGACAGGGGGTGTCGAGCAGTACTTC. It specifies CSAPTTGTGGVEQYF.

This clonotype occurred a few times. As DNA, the CDR3 is TGCAGTTCCTCCCAGTCGGCGGGAAGGAATGAGCAGTTCTTC. This sequence encodes CSSSQSAGRNEQFF. The genes are TRBV20-1 and TRBJ2-1, with D maybe TRBD2 (6 bases). V was trimmed by 8 bases and J by 7 bases, leaving 21 bases between them. Germline V gene sequence: CDR1 DFQATT, CDR2 SNEGSKA (reference sequence). This CDR3 has 14 residues.

A remark on this clonotype: Since a much larger clone is just one base distant, this may be a read error. In nucleotides, the CDR3 is TGCGCCAGCAGCTTTAGGGTTAGCGGGAGTGGCGGTGAGCAGTACTTC. Translated, it gives CASSFRVSGSGGEQYF. The chain uses TRBV5-1 and TRBJ2-5; TRBD2 matches 9 bases. This CDR3 has 16 amino acids. Germline values: CDR1 SGHRS, CDR2 YFSETQ. V was clipped by 2 bases and J by 11 bases; unmatched bases: 16.

V usage is TRBV7-9 and J usage is TRBJ2-5; no clear D gene. Trimming took off 5 bases at V and 4 bases at J, with 17 bases between the two ends. Germline V gene sequence: CDR1 SEHNR, CDR2 FQNEAQ (reference sequence). The CDR3 has 15 residues. CDR3 region: CASSPRSGARETQYF. The CDR3 DNA follows: TGTGCCAGCAGCCCTAGGAGTGGAGCGAGAGAGACCCAGTACTTC. The full variable domain, in which reference TRBV7-9 and TRBJ2-5 provide the parts outside the CDR3, is DTGVSQNPRHKITKRGQNVTFRCDPISEHNRLYWYRQTLGQGPEFLTYFQNEAQLEKSRLLSDRFSAERPKGSFSTLEIQRTEQGDSAMYLCASSPRSGARETQYFGPGTRLLVL.

This clonotype came up a few times. The J gene is TRBJ2-1, the V gene TRBV5-1; perhaps TRBD2 as D (6 bases). Germline values: CDR1 SGHRS, CDR2 YFSETQ. The CDR3 consists of 17 residues. Trimming cost V 4 bases and J 1 base, with 18 bases left between them. The CDR3 DNA sequence: TGCGCCAGCAGCCCCGGACTATCAGTAAGGTCCTACAATGAGCAGTTCTTC. This sequence encodes CASSPGLSVRSYNEQFF.

This clonotype came up a few times. The V call is TRBV29-1, the J call TRBJ1-6; tentative D call: TRBD1 (5 bases). Germline V gene lookup returns CDR1 SQVTM and CDR2 ANQGSEA. The CDR3 consists of 16 residues. The CDR3 reads CRVLPGRDPYNSPLHF. CDR3 DNA sequence: TGCAGGGTCCTACCGGGCAGGGACCCTTATAATTCACCCCTCCACTTT.

This chain connects TRBV6-5 to TRBJ2-3; 8 bases are a match to TRBD1. This CDR3 has 12 amino acids. The germline V gene encodes CDR1 MNHEY and CDR2 SVGAGI. Losses at the gene ends were 9 bases for V and 4 bases for J; bases not matched to a gene: 3. In nucleotides, the CDR3 is TGTGCCAGTGGACAGGGTTCAGATACGCAGTATTTT. This encodes CASGQGSDTQYF.

Of note for this clonotype: At one end, the junction sequence differs from germline, possibly due to a read error. V and J are TRBV11-2 and TRBJ2-1, with TRBD1 matching 7 bases. Germline CDR1 is SGHAT and CDR2 is FQNNGV. The CDR3 contains 15 residues. CDR3 nucleotide sequence: TGTGCCAGCAGACGACCCGGACAGGAATACAATGGGCAGTTCTTC. As protein: CASRRPGQEYNGQFF.

V is TRBV24-1 and J is TRBJ1-5; 11 bases fit TRBD1. CDR1 KGHDR and CDR2 SFDVKD come from the germline V gene. The V and J ends lost 4 bases and 5 bases, in that order; junction bases with no gene match: 6. This CDR3 contains 16 residues. For the CDR3, the DNA is TGTGCCACCAGTGAGGCCGGGACAGGGGGAGATCAGCCCCAGCATTTT. Translated: CATSEAGTGGDQPQHF.

Remarks on this clonotype: Its ends do not fully match the called genes, so a read error is possible. The V and J genes are TRBV28 and TRBJ2-7, with TRBD2 matching 8 bases. The CDR3 covers 15 residues. Looked up from germline, CDR1 is MDHEN and CDR2 is SYDVKM. CDR3 residues: CAGSLGLAGTYEQYF. The CDR3 DNA follows: TGTGCCGGCAGTTTAGGGCTAGCGGGCACCTACGAGCAGTACTTC. Using reference TRBV28 and TRBJ2-7 for the parts outside the CDR3, the full variable domain is DVKVTQSSRYLVKRTGEKVFLECVQDMDHENMFWYRQDPGLGLRLIYFSYDVKMKEKGDIPEGYSVSREKKERFSLILESASTNQTSMYLCAGSLGLAGTYEQYFGPGTRLTVT.

This sequence joins TRBV5-5 and TRBJ2-5; possibly TRBD1 or TRBD2 for D (5 bases each). V gave up 3 bases and J gave up 2 bases, with 14 bases separating them. The CDR3 spans 15 residues. Per germline, CDR1 SGHKS and CDR2 YYEKEE (reference sequence). The CDR3, as DNA: TGTGCCAGCAGCTCCCAGTGGGACCTACAAGAGACCCAGTACTTC. Amino acid sequence: CASSSQWDLQETQYF.

The J gene is TRBJ1-2, the V gene TRBV6-1; D not certain. The CDR3 runs to 13 residues. Trimming removed 2 bases at V and 4 bases at J, with 8 bases between. Germline CDR1 and CDR2: MNHNS and SASEGT. The DNA for the CDR3 is TGTGCCAGCAGTGAAACGGGATTCTATGGCTACACCTTC. Amino acids: CASSETGFYGYTF.

The chain couples TRBV18 to TRBJ1-5; D gene ambiguous. CDR1 KGHSH and CDR2 LQKENI come from the germline V gene. V lost 8 bases, J lost 4 bases, and 18 bases lay in between. This CDR3 comprises 15 residues. The CDR3 DNA follows: TGTGCCAGCACAAACCAAGGGATGATGAATCAGCCCCAGCATTTT. Its protein product is CASTNQGMMNQPQHF.